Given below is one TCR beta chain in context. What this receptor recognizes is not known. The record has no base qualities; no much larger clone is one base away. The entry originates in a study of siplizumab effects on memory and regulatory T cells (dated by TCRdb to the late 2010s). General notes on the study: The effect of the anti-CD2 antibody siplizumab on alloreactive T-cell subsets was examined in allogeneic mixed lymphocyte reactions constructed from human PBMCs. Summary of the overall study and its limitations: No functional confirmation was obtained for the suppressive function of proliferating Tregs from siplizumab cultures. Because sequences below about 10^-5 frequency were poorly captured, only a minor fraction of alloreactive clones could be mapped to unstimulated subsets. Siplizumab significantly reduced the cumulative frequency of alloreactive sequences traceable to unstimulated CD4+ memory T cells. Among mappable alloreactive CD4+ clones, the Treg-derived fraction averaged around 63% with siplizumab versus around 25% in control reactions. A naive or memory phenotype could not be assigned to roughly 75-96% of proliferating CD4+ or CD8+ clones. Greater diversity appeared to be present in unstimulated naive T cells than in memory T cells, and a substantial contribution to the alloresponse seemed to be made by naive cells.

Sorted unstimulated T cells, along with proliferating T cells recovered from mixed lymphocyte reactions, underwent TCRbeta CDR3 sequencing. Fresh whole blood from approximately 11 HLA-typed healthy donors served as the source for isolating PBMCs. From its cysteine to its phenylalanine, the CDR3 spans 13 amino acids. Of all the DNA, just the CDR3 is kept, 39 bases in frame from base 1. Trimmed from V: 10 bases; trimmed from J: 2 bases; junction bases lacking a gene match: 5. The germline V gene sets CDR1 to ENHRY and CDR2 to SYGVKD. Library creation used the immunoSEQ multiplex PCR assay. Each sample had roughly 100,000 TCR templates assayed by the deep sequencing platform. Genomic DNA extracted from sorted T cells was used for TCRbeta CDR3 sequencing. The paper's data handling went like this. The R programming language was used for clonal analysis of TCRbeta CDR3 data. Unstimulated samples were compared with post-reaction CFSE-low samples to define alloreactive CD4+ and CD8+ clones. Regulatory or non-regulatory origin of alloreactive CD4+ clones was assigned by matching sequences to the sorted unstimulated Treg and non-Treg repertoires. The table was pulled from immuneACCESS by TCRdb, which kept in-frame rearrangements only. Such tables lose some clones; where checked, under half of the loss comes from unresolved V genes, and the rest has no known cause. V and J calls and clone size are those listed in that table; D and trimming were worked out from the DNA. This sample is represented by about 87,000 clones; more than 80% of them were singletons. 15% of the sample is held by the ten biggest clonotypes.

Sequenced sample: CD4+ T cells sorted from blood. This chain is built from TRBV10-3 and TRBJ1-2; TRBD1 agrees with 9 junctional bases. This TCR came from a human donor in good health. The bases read TGTGCCACCTTCGGACAGGGGAACTATGGCTACACCTTC. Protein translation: CATFGQGNYGYTF.